This TCR beta chain was recovered during a study of T cell responses to AZD1222 COVID-19 vaccine. This clone occurred once. Its antigen is not identified. This table comes from immunoSEQ multiplex PCR, and its TCRdb copy is limited to in-frame clones, with some not included. The data show around 53,000 clones, more than 80% seen once. CDR1 is MNHEY, CDR2 SVGAGI, per germline. This CDR3 contains 14 residues. V dropped 6 bases and J dropped 1 base, with 12 bases sitting between them. Study-level results: Of spike-specific TCRs, nearly half reportedly target regions left unmutated in variants. It should be noted that donors were predominantly white British and more often female, and clonal diversity was possibly underestimated. No repertoire was sampled before or during the peak T cell response, only after it.

The chain joins TRBV6-5 to TRBJ1-1; D perhaps matches TRBD1 (5 bases). The sequence derives from an adult in good health. This sample comprised peripheral blood, obtained on day 0 of MenACWY control vaccination. For the CDR3, the DNA is TGTGCCAGCAGACCGGGACGGGCGAACACTGAAGCTTTCTTT. It specifies CASRPGRANTEAFF.